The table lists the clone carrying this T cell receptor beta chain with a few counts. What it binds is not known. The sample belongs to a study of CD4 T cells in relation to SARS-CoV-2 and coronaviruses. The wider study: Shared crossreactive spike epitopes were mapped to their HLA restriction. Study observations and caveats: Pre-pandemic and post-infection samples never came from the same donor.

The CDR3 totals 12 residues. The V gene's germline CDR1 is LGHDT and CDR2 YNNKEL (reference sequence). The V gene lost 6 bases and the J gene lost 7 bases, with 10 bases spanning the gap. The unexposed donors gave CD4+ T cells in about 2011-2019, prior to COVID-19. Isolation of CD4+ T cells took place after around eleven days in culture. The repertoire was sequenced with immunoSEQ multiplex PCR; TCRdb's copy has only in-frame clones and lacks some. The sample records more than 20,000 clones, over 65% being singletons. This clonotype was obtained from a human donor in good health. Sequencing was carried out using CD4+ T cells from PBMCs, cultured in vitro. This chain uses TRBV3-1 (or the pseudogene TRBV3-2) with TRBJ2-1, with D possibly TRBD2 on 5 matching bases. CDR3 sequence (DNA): TGTGCCAGCAGGGCGGGCCGGAATGAGCAGTTCTTC. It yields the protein CASRAGRNEQFF.